The sequence of this TCR beta chain was determined in a study of identical twins. TCRdb called the 5' RACE reads again in MiXCR, with one record for every CDR3 protein. The data contain approximately 890,000 distinct CDR3 sequences, roughly an eighth of them singletons. CDR1 and CDR2 (germline): MNHEY, SMNVEV (reference sequence). V gave up 4 bases and J gave up 5 bases; unmatched junction bases: 8. This CDR3 comprises 15 residues. This clonotype was picked up a small number of times. These data were likewise used in another study, on yellow fever vaccine responses in identical twins.

V is TRBV27 and J is TRBJ2-7; 10 bases map to TRBD1. The sequenced sample was PBMCs. The sequence was obtained from a woman aged 18-30 years in good health. In nucleotides, the CDR3 is TGTGCCAGCAGTTCCGCCGGGACAGGGGTCGACGAGCAGTACTTC. This gives the protein CASSSAGTGVDEQYF.